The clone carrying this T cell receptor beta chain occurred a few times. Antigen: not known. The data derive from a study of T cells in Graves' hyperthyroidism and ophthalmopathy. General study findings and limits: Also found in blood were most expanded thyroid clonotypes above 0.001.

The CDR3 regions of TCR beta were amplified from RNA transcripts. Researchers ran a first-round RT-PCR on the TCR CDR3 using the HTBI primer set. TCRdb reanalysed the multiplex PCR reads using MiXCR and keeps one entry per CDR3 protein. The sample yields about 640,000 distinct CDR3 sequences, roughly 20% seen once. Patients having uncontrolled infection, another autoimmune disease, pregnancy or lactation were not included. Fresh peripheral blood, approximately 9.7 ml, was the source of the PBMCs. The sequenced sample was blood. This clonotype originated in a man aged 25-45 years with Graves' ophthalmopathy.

CDR3 region: CASSQVRMTGETQYF. The CDR3 DNA follows: TGTGCCAGCAGCCAAGTTCGAATGACGGGAGAGACCCAGTACTTC. This chain joins TRBV3-1 and TRBJ2-5, with D uncertain. The length of the CDR3 is 15 residues. The V gene lost 1 base and the J gene lost 4 bases, with 13 bases spanning the gap. Germline V gene data show CDR1 as LGHDT and CDR2 as YNNKEL (reference sequence).